This T cell receptor beta chain appears in the sequencing data of a study of T cell responses to AZD1222 COVID-19 vaccine. Profiled with immunoSEQ multiplex PCR; TCRdb holds only in-frame clones, not every one. The repertoire holds 100,000 or so clones, with around 89% as singletons. The germline V and J ends were trimmed by 5 bases and 0 bases, with 13 bases remaining between them. The CDR3 has 15 residues. The germline gives CDR1 MDHEN, CDR2 SYDVKM. The chain couples TRBV28 to TRBJ1-1; weak D call: TRBD1 (5 bases). This receptor was identified in an adult who received the AZD1222 COVID-19 vaccine. Source: peripheral blood, taken 28 days after the second AZD1222 dose. The CDR3 nucleotides are TGTGCCAGCAGTCCCCGTTTGGGACTGAACACTGAAGCTTTCTTT. It encodes CASSPRLGLNTEAFF.